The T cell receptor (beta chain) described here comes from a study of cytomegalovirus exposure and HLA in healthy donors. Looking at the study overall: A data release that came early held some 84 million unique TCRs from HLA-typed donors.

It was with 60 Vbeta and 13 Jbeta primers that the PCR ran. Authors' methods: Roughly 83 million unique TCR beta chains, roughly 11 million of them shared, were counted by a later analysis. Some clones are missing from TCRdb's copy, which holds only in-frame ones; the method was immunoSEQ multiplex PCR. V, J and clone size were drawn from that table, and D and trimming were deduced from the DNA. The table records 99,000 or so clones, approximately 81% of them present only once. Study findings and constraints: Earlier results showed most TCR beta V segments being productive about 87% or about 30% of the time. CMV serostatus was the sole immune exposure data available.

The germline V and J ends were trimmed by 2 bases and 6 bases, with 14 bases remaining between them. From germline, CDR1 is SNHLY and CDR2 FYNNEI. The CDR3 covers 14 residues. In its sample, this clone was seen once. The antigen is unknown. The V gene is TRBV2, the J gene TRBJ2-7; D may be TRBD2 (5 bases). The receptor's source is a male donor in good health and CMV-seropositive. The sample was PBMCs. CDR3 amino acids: CASSEPGLWPEQYF. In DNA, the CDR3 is TGTGCCAGCAGTGAACCCGGACTGTGGCCCGAGCAGTACTTC.